A selection of T cell receptor beta chains follows, all from one sample in a study of cytomegalovirus exposure and HLA in healthy donors. Profiling relied on immunoSEQ multiplex PCR, and the TCRdb table lists in-frame clones only, not all of them. This sample yields approximately 110,000 clones, of which about 76% are seen a single time; more than 2% belongs to the top ten. The sample taken for sequencing was PBMCs. These receptors were obtained from a woman younger than 45 in good health and CMV-seronegative. CDR3s include the opening cysteine and the closing phenylalanine or tryptophan.

J	V	CDR3
TRBJ2-5	TRBV5-1	CASSSRSAGGPETQYF
TRBJ2-5	TRBV18	CASSRDRQETQYF
TRBJ2-7	TRBV5-1	CASSPPGQPYEQYF
TRBJ2-7	TRBV2	CASRPGLAGGYEQYF
TRBJ2-7	TRBV5-5	CASSFLDSQTYEQYF
TRBJ1-3	TRBV19	CASSGQASSGNTIYF
TRBJ2-1	TRBV6-1	CASASDRGREQFF
TRBJ1-2	TRBV6-5	CASSYSGGVRSGYTF
TRBJ2-7	TRBV5-1	CASKTGALEYF
TRBJ2-7	TRBV4-3	CASSPEVQARNYEQYF
TRBJ2-4	TRBV7-2	CASSLAAGVGGGNIQYF
TRBJ2-5	TRBV5-6	CASSSFATGGHLETQYF
TRBJ1-3	TRBV28	CASSSPQGASGNTIYF
TRBJ2-7	TRBV5-1	CASSFSGTSGNDGQYF
TRBJ2-3	TRBV5-4	CASSLAGGRSDTQYF
TRBJ2-3	TRBV11-2	CASSFLTSTDTQYF
TRBJ2-7	TRBV9	CASSVGGEGYSEQYF
TRBJ2-2	TRBV27	CASSFTLSRDRVGNTGELFF
TRBJ2-5	TRBV27	CASRLAGGTQYF
TRBJ1-2	TRBV29-1	CSVEPQAGINGYTF
TRBJ2-1	TRBV5-1	CASSLAPGLARNEQFF
TRBJ2-5	TRBV19	CASRSSILRGLGETQYF
TRBJ2-7	TRBV5-5	CASRSTGVYEQYF
TRBJ2-3	TRBV7-2	CASSPGETASGTDTQYF
TRBJ1-5	TRBV27	CASSHSGRNQPQHF
TRBJ2-7	TRBV30	CAWSVPGGIAYEQYF
TRBJ2-1	TRBV29-1	CSVEFPAVALDEQFF
TRBJ2-7	TRBV19	CASSIAADHYEQYF
TRBJ1-4	TRBV4-1	CASSQGRTGGNEKLFF
TRBJ2-7	TRBV14	CASSHPGSKVYEQYF
TRBJ2-3	TRBV5-1	CASSLVGAPSTDTQYF
TRBJ1-5	TRBV19	CASSIDRQGHQPQHF
TRBJ2-6	TRBV4-1	CASSQESTRGANVLTF